The sequence of this TCR beta chain was determined in a study of cytomegalovirus exposure and HLA in healthy donors. The PCR employed 60 Vbeta primers together with 13 Jbeta primers. Study processing details: Unique TCR beta chains numbered around 80 million in a later analysis, with around 10 million shared. Produced via immunoSEQ multiplex PCR; TCRdb's table is partial and in-frame only. D and trimming were read from the DNA, whereas the V and J calls and clone size are those reported in that table. The sample has 120,000 or so clones, about 72% seen once; the top ten hold around 4.9%. This CDR3 contains 14 residues. Germline lookup yields CDR1 MNHEY and CDR2 SMNVEV (reference sequence). V was trimmed by 8 bases and J by 4 bases, leaving 17 bases between them. Donors had nominal health at sampling but likely had unrecorded immune exposures. Notes on the study in general: Data from an earlier analysis indicated that most TCR beta V segments were productive either about 90% or about 30% of the time. Cytomegalovirus-associated status was assigned to more than 150 TCR beta chains.

Remarks on this clone: No antigen is known for it.

This chain links TRBV27 with TRBJ1-1; D might be TRBD1 (5 bases). The sample was PBMCs. The origin of this receptor is a man aged 50 to 60 in good health and CMV-seropositive. In DNA, the CDR3 is TGTGCCAGCCGGCGCATTGGCAGGGCCACTGAAGCTTTCTTT. Residues: CASRRIGRATEAFF.